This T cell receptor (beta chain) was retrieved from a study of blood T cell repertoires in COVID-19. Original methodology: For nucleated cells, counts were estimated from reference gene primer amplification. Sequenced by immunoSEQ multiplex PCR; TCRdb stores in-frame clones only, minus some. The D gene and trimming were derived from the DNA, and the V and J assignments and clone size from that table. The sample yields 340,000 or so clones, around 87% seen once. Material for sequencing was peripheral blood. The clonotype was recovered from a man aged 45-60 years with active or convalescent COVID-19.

CDR3 in DNA: TGCGCCAGCAGCTTCCAGACCGGGACAGGGGCGAATTCACCCCTCCACTTT. This sequence encodes CASSFQTGTGANSPLHF. The chain employs TRBV5-1 and TRBJ1-6, with 10 positions matching TRBD1. The ends lost 2 bases at V and 7 bases at J; junction bases unmatched: 9. The germline V gene has CDR1 SGHRS and CDR2 YFSETQ. This CDR3 is built from 17 residues.